This T cell receptor (beta chain) originates from a study of molecular identifiers for immune sequencing clone quantification. Regarding the study as a whole: Identical barcode-sharing TCR molecules could lead to underestimated sizes for highly expanded clones. Among about a million naive cells, spiked Jurkat TCR RNA from a single cell was reportedly detectable. For effector cells, clones above 20 RNA copies held over 99% of molecules; for naive cells, under 1%.

Methods described previously, with TCR primers listed, were used for bulk TCR libraries. TCRdb called the PCR reads again in MiXCR, with one record for every CDR3 protein. This table holds about 510,000 distinct CDR3 sequences, roughly 24% found once. The CDR3 runs 16 residues. The V gene lost 0 bases and the J gene lost 5 bases, with 14 bases spanning the gap. The V gene's germline CDR1 is SGHDN and CDR2 FVKESK. This clonotype occurred a few times. The antigen is unknown. The J gene is TRBJ1-5, the V gene TRBV14, with D hard to call. The specimen sequenced was naive CD8+ T cells from blood, with Jurkat cell RNA spiked in. Subset defined: FACS-sorted CD8+CD4-CCR7+CD45RA+ naive T cells. This receptor was identified in a human donor in good health. Some libraries in this study had Jurkat cell RNA spiked in. CDR3: CASSQDLMGSYQPQHF. The CDR3 DNA follows: TGTGCCAGCAGCCAAGATCTCATGGGTTCCTATCAGCCCCAGCATTTT. The full variable domain, with the rest looked up from reference TRBV14 and TRBJ1-5, is EAGVTQFPSHSVIEKGQTVTLRCDPISGHDNLYWYRRVMGKEIKFLLHFVKESKQDESGMPNNRFLAERTGGTYSTLKVQPAELEDSGVYFCASSQDLMGSYQPQHFGDGTRLSIL.